This T cell receptor (beta chain) comes out of a study of T cell changes during pregnancy in multiple sclerosis. Sequencing was performed with immunoSEQ multiplex PCR; in TCRdb, only in-frame clones are kept and a portion is missing. Altogether about 75,000 clones are present, around 92% being singletons, with the ten largest covering over 0.8%. The germline V gene has CDR1 SGHAT and CDR2 FQNNGV. Trimming took 3 bases from V and 5 from J; bases not matched to a gene: 7. The CDR3 is 15 residues long. The sample here was peripheral blood, taken in the first trimester of pregnancy. The TCR comes from a female donor in good health, enrolled as a control in a pregnancy study. The chain uses TRBV11-2 and TRBJ2-7; TRBD1 aligns across 10 bases. The CDR3 coding sequence is TGTGCCAGCAGCTTCCGCGGGACAGGGGTCGACGAGCAGTACTTC. It codes for CASSFRGTGVDEQYF.